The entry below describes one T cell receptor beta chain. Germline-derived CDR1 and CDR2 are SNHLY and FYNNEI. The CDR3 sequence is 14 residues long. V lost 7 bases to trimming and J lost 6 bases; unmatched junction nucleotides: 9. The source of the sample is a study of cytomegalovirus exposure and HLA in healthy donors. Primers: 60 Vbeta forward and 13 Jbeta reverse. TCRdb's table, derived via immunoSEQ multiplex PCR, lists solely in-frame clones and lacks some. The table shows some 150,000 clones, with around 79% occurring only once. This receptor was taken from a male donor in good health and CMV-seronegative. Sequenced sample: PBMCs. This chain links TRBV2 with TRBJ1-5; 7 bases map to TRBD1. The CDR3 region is CASTKGQWGQPQHF. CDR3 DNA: TGTGCCAGCACCAAGGGACAGTGGGGTCAGCCCCAGCATTTT.